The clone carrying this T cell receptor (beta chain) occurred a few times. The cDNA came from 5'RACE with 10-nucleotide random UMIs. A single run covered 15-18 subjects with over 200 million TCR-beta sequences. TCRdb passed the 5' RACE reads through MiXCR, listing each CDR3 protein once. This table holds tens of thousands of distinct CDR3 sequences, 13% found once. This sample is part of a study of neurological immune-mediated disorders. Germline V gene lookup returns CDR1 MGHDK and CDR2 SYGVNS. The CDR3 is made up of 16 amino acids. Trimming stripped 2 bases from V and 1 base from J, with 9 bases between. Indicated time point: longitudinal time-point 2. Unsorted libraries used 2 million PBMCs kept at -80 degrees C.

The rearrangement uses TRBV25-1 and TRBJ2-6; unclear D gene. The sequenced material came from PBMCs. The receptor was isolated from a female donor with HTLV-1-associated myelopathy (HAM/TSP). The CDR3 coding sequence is TGTGCCAGCAGTGAACTTATCGCGTCTGGGGCCAACGTCCTGACTTTC. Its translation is CASSELIASGANVLTF.